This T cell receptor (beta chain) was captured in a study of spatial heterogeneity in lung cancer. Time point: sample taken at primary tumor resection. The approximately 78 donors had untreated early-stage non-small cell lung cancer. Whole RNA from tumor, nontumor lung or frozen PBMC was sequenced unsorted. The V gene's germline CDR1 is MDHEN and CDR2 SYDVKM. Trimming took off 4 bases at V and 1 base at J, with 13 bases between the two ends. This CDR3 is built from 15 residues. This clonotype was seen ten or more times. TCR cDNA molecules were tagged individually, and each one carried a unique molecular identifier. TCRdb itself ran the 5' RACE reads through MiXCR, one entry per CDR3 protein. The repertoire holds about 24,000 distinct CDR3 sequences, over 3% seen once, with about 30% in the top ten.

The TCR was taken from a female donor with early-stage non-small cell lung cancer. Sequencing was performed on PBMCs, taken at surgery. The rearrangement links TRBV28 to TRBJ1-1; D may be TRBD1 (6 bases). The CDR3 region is CASSSTGVGNTEAFF. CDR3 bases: TGTGCCAGCAGTTCGACAGGCGTCGGGAACACTGAAGCTTTCTTT.